This TCR beta chain was obtained from a study of blood T cell repertoires in COVID-19. Study in general: T cells, B-cell-depleted T cells, or PBMCs provided the cDNA or gDNA that served as material.

In the authors' methods: Nucleated cell number was recorded as an estimate derived from reference gene primer amplification. The table came from immunoSEQ multiplex PCR; TCRdb's copy has only in-frame clones and leaves some out. V and J calls and clone size are copied from that table; D and trimming were computed from the DNA. The table records under 350,000 clones, approximately 90% of them present only once. The CDR3 length is 16 residues. Trimming shortened V by 4 bases and J by 2 bases, and 18 bases separated the two germline ends. The V gene's germline CDR1 is SGHKS and CDR2 YYEKEE (reference sequence).

The receptor comes from a man aged 25-45 years who had recovered from COVID-19. Sequencing input: PBMCs or T cells enriched from blood (not recorded which). V and J are TRBV5-5 and TRBJ2-5; D is possibly TRBD1 (6 bases). The CDR3 DNA reads as TGTGCCAGCAGCGAATGGGGCTACAGGGTGCAAGAGACCCAGTACTTC. Translated, it gives CASSEWGYRVQETQYF.